One sample yielded the 5 T cell receptor beta chains listed below, sequenced in a study of glioma-infiltrating T cells after dendritic cell vaccination. Some clones are missing from TCRdb's copy, which holds only in-frame ones; the method was immunoSEQ multiplex PCR. The sample yields around 92,000 clones, 65% to 85% seen once. Time point reported: after dendritic cell vaccination, including at tumor progression/relapse. Source: blood, taken after dendritic cell vaccination. The receptors were gathered from a human donor with glioblastoma.

This clone was seen a handful of times. The gene calls are TRBV4-1 and TRBJ1-3; D is unclear. Germline CDR1 MGHRA, CDR2 YSYEKL. The V end lost 0 bases, the J end lost 1 base, and 13 bases lay between the germline ends. The CDR3 runs 17 residues. DNA of the CDR3: TGCGCCAGCAGCCAAGATGAGGGCCTCCGGTCTGGAAACACCATATATTTT. Amino acids: CASSQDEGLRSGNTIYF.

The chain combines TRBV18 with TRBJ1-2; TRBD1 matches at 7 bases. Germline CDR1 is KGHSH and CDR2 is LQKENI. This CDR3 is built from 16 residues. The junction had 10 bases not matched to a gene; V was cut back by 3 bases and J by 3 bases. The CDR3, as DNA: TGTGCCAGCTCACCCCCAGGGGGAGCAAGTTACTATGGCTACACCTTC. Translating gives CASSPPGGASYYGYTF.

This chain connects TRBV11-2 to TRBJ2-7, with 8 positions matching TRBD2. Per germline, CDR1 SGHAT and CDR2 FQNNGV. CDR3 size: 16 residues. The trim removed 0 bases at V and 4 bases at J, leaving 8 bases unmatched. The CDR3 loop reads CASSLDRPGGIYEQYF. In DNA form, the CDR3 reads TGTGCCAGCAGCTTAGATCGCCCGGGGGGGATATACGAGCAGTACTTC. The whole variable domain, remainder taken from reference TRBV11-2 and TRBJ2-7, is EAGVAQSPRYKIIEKRQSVAFWCNPISGHATLYWYQQILGQGPKLLIQFQNNGVVDDSQLPKDRFSAERLKGVDSTLKIQPAKLEDSAVYLCASSLDRPGGIYEQYFGPGTRLTVT.

V is TRBV6-1 and J is TRBJ1-5; no definite D call. With 7 bases removed from V and 5 bases from J, the gap between germline ends came to 9 bases. The length of the CDR3 is 12 residues. The V gene's germline CDR1 is MNHNS and CDR2 SASEGT. Here the CDR3 DNA reads TGTGCCAGCACCGCGGCCGATCAGCCCCAGCATTTT. Translation: CASTAADQPQHF.

This clone was detected many times. The genes are TRBV19 and TRBJ1-1; TRBD1 agrees at 8 bases. V was clipped by 7 bases and J by 4 bases; unmatched bases: 2. The germline CDR1 and CDR2 sequences are LNHDA and SQIVND (reference sequence). The CDR3 is 12 amino acids. CDR3 amino acids: CASNTGGTEAFF. CDR3 nucleotides: TGTGCCAGTAATACAGGGGGCACTGAAGCTTTCTTT.